This T cell receptor (beta chain) was found in a study of radiation and T cells in renal cell carcinoma. Time point indicated: blood 4 weeks post-SBRT, at nephrectomy. The treatment: 15 Gy SBRT to primary tumor, nephrectomy 4 weeks later. The CDR3 contains 14 residues. Trimming took off 4 bases at V and 7 bases at J, with 14 bases between the two ends. Per germline, CDR1 LNHDA and CDR2 SQIVND (reference sequence). Method: immunoSEQ multiplex PCR; TCRdb's copy keeps in-frame clones and lacks some. This table holds approximately 83,000 clones, approximately 86% found once. V gene TRBV19 combines with J gene TRBJ1-5; D remains ambiguous. The sequenced sample was blood, obtained from a patient whose treatment included radiotherapy and nephrectomy. The sequence was obtained from a man aged 45-65 years with renal cell carcinoma. This CDR3 reads CASSNVGENQPQHF. CDR3 bases: TGTGCCAGTAGTAACGTCGGGGAAAACCAGCCCCAGCATTTT.